This T cell receptor (beta chain) originates from a study of blood T cell repertoires in COVID-19. In the original analysis: Quantification of nucleated cells was approximated via reference gene primer amplification. The protocol was immunoSEQ multiplex PCR, while the TCRdb copy is restricted to in-frame clones and leaves out a portion. The V and J calls and clone size were taken over from that table, and D and trimming were inferred from the DNA. The sample records about 150,000 clones, around 84% being singletons. Germline CDR1 LNHDA, CDR2 SQIVND (reference sequence). The CDR3 consists of 15 residues. V was pared by 0 bases and J by 1 base, with 9 bases between.

Material: peripheral blood. This chain joins TRBV19 and TRBJ1-2; no clear D gene. The receptor was derived from a man in his sixties with active or convalescent COVID-19. This CDR3 reads CASSIEATDNYGYTF. Written as DNA, the CDR3 is TGTGCCAGTAGTATAGAAGCGACGGATAACTATGGCTACACCTTC. The whole variable domain, filled in from reference TRBV19 and TRBJ1-2, reads DGGITQSPKYLFRKEGQNVTLSCEQNLNHDAMYWYRQDPGQGLRLIYYSQIVNDFQKGDIAEGYSVSREKKESFPLTVTSAQKNPTAFYLCASSIEATDNYGYTFGSGTRLTVV.